This TCR beta chain was sequenced during a study of identical twins. Findings of the study overall: One should note that invariant MAIT and iNKT cells could partly confound zero-insertion analyses. Insertion counts were lower in abundant cord blood beta clonotypes, a trend that memory repertoires did not show.

This clonotype was observed a few times. Its matching antigen is unknown. Each CDR3 protein gets one entry after TCRdb re-called the 5' RACE reads with MiXCR. The repertoire holds 400,000 to 550,000 distinct CDR3 sequences, with under 25% as singletons. This CDR3 has 17 amino acids. Germline V gene lookup returns CDR1 SEHNR and CDR2 FQNEAQ (reference sequence). The V segment lost 5 bases and the J segment 0 bases; nucleotides outside the gene matches: 7. The sample was also linked to a second study, of T cells expressing NK-cell markers. That work adds: Repertoire data for TCR beta were derived from sorted T cells (CD3+CD56+NKG2C+, CD3+CD56+NKG2C- and CD3+CD56-NKG2C+). Certain NKG2C+ T cell clones were expanded, and their HCMV specificity remained unclear.

The chain recombines TRBV7-9 with TRBJ2-6; TRBD1 matches 7 bases. The clonotype was recovered from a woman aged 18-29 years in good health. Sequenced input: CD4+ T cells sorted from blood. CDR3 sequence: CASSPGTVLSGANVLTF. The CDR3, as DNA: TGTGCCAGCAGCCCGGGGACAGTGCTCTCTGGGGCCAACGTCCTGACTTTC. The complete variable domain, with remaining parts taken from reference TRBV7-9 and TRBJ2-6, reads DTGVSQNPRHKITKRGQNVTFRCDPISEHNRLYWYRQTLGQGPEFLTYFQNEAQLEKSRLLSDRFSAERPKGSFSTLEIQRTEQGDSAMYLCASSPGTVLSGANVLTFGAGSRLTVL.